The 8 T cell receptor beta chains below all came from one sample that was sequenced in a study of cytomegalovirus exposure and HLA in healthy donors. PCR employed 60 Vbeta and 13 Jbeta primers. Produced via immunoSEQ multiplex PCR; TCRdb's table is partial and in-frame only. Counted here are under 55,000 clones, roughly 69% occurring once; the ten biggest clones make up approximately 3.5%. Sequenced material: PBMCs. These receptors all stem from a woman aged 25 to 45 in good health and CMV-seronegative.

The chain couples TRBV9 to TRBJ2-1; 7 nucleotides match TRBD2. This CDR3 is built from 14 residues. The junction had 3 bases not matched to a gene; V was cut back by 0 bases and J by 6 bases. Germline CDR1 and CDR2: SGDLS and YYNGEE. This chain's CDR3 is CASSVAGGSNEQFF. The CDR3 DNA reads as TGTGCCAGCAGCGTAGCGGGAGGTTCCAATGAGCAGTTCTTC.

V is TRBV10-2 and J is TRBJ2-7, with D possibly being TRBD2 (5 bases). V was cut by 4 bases and J by 3 bases, with 13 bases left in between. CDR1 is WSHSY, CDR2 SAAADI, per germline. The CDR3 runs 14 residues. CDR3: CASSALYGDYEQYF. The CDR3 DNA reads TGCGCCAGCAGTGCCTTGTACGGGGACTACGAGCAGTACTTC.

The chain carries TRBV1 and TRBJ2-4; the table's D gene call, TRBD2, was not cross checked with the DNA. TRBV1 is classified as a pseudogene. The CDR3 extends over 14 amino acids. The CDR3 here is CTSTLRGDTDIQYF. The CDR3 bases are TGCACCAGCACCCTCCGGGGGGATACGGACATTCAGTACTTC.

This chain joins TRBV29-1 and TRBJ1-1; 9 nucleotides match TRBD1. In germline, CDR1 is SQVTM, CDR2 ANQGSEA. After removal of 6 bases from V and 0 bases from J, the junction contained 8 bases not matched to a gene. The CDR3 contains 15 residues. CDR3 amino acids: CSVQDRGGMNTEAFF. The CDR3 DNA is TGCAGCGTCCAGGACAGGGGAGGTATGAACACTGAAGCTTTCTTT.

This clone was picked up one time. The chain couples TRBV5-1 to TRBJ2-1, with 8 bases matching TRBD1. Germline CDR1 and CDR2: SGHRS and YFSETQ. The CDR3 is 16 amino acids. Trimming cost V 4 bases and J 3 bases; bases outside gene matches: 9. CDR3: CASSMDGQGGYNEQFF. As DNA, the CDR3 is TGCGCCAGCAGCATGGATGGACAGGGAGGCTACAATGAGCAGTTCTTC.

The chain is built from TRBV4-2 and TRBJ2-7; D is unclear. V shed 1 base and J shed 4 bases, with 5 bases lying between them. CDR3 length: 12 residues. The germline gives CDR1 LGHNA, CDR2 YNFKEQ. The CDR3 coding sequence is TGTGCCAGCAGCCAAGCGGTATACGAGCAGTACTTC. Protein sequence: CASSQAVYEQYF.

The chain couples TRBV29-1 to TRBJ2-7; no clear D gene. V was clipped by 6 bases and J by 2 bases, with 14 bases between them. This CDR3 is built from 13 residues. Germline V gene data show CDR1 as SQVTM and CDR2 as ANQGSEA. The CDR3 DNA sequence: TGCAGCGTGGCAACGATCACTACCTACGAGCAGTACTTC. Translating it yields CSVATITTYEQYF.

CDR3 region: CASRETSGGQETQYF. The CDR3 DNA reads as TGTGCCAGCAGGGAGACTAGCGGGGGACAAGAGACCCAGTACTTC. The gene calls are TRBV2 and TRBJ2-5, with 12 bases identical to TRBD2. J gave up 2 bases and V 6 bases, and 4 bases lay outside the gene matches. The CDR3 length is 15 residues. Germline V gene lookup returns CDR1 SNHLY and CDR2 FYNNEI.